Listed below are T cell receptor beta chains from one sample, sequenced in a study of cytomegalovirus exposure and HLA in healthy donors. Using immunoSEQ multiplex PCR, the repertoire was profiled, and TCRdb retains in-frame clones only, with some absent. The sample yields roughly 50,000 clones, roughly 90% seen once. Specimen: PBMCs. The source is a man younger than 30 in good health and CMV-seronegative. CDR3s include the opening cysteine and the closing phenylalanine or tryptophan. The D gene is left open where the match is weak. Expanded clones are given a class, and other clones once, few, many or no size at all.

>12|.|TRBV19|TRBJ2-2|.
CASKPLGGELFF
TGTGCCAGTAAACCTCTCGGCGGGGAGCTGTTTTTT
>15|TRBD2|TRBV7-2|TRBJ2-1|.
CASSLLADSYNEQFF
TGTGCCAGCAGCTTACTAGCGGATTCCTACAATGAGCAGTTCTTC
>16|.|TRBV7-6|TRBJ2-5|.
CASSPLTGQSVETQYF
TGTGCCAGCAGCCCGCTCACAGGGCAGAGTGTAGAGACCCAGTACTTC
>18|TRBD1|TRBV2|TRBJ1-5|.
CASSERTGGERSNQPQHF
TGTGCCAGCAGTGAACGGACAGGGGGTGAGAGGAGCAATCAGCCCCAGCATTTT
>15|TRBD1|TRBV11-3|TRBJ1-1|.
CASSLVQGANTEAFF
TGTGCCAGCAGCTTAGTTCAGGGGGCGAACACTGAAGCTTTCTTT
>12|.|TRBV4-1|TRBJ1-4|.
CASSLGGEKLFF
TGCGCCAGCAGCCTCGGAGGTGAAAAACTGTTTTTT
>13|.|TRBV5-6|TRBJ1-1|.
CASSQGRGTEAFF
TGTGCCAGCAGCCAGGGTAGGGGCACTGAAGCTTTCTTT
>16|.|TRBV13|TRBJ2-5|.
CASSLVEGVVQETQYF
TGTGCCAGCAGCTTAGTTGAAGGGGTTGTTCAAGAGACCCAGTACTTC
>14|TRBD1|TRBV29-1|TRBJ2-5|.
CSVKPGQTAETQYF
TGCAGCGTGAAACCGGGACAGACAGCGGAGACCCAGTACTTC
>16|.|TRBV4-1|TRBJ1-5|.
CASSQVRDPRNQPQHF
TGCGCCAGCAGCCAAGTACGGGATCCGCGGAATCAGCCCCAGCATTTT
>17|TRBD1|TRBV11-2|TRBJ2-1|.
CASSPKVGGQGTLEQFF
TGTGCCAGCAGCCCGAAGGTAGGCGGACAGGGGACCTTGGAGCAGTTCTTC
>13|.|TRBV6-1|TRBJ2-7|.
CASSDPRSLEQYF
TGTGCCAGCAGTGACCCTAGATCGCTAGAGCAGTACTTC
>15|TRBD1|TRBV6-5|TRBJ1-5|.
CASSPGGSGNQPQHF
TGTGCCAGCAGTCCAGGGGGAAGTGGCAATCAGCCCCAGCATTTT
>15|.|TRBV11-3|TRBJ2-3|once
CASSFLTSPPDTQYF
TGTGCCAGCAGCTTTCTGACTAGTCCCCCCGATACGCAGTATTTT
>16|TRBD2|TRBV7-2|TRBJ2-1|.
CASSSQILAGGYEQFF
TGTGCCAGCAGCTCCCAAATACTAGCGGGAGGGTATGAGCAGTTCTTC
>14|.|TRBV4-3|TRBJ1-2|.
CASSQDRGSYGYTF
TGCGCCAGCAGCCAAGATAGGGGGAGCTATGGCTACACCTTC
>17|TRBD1|TRBV18|TRBJ1-2|.
CASSKNPPRQGNYGYTF
TGTGCCAGCTCAAAAAACCCCCCGAGACAGGGGAACTATGGCTACACCTTC
>14|TRBD1|TRBV28|TRBJ2-5|.
CASSGDRFQETQYF
TGTGCCAGCAGTGGGGACAGGTTCCAAGAGACCCAGTACTTC